A selection of T cell receptor beta chains follows, all from one sample in a study of vaccination and CD4 T cells after COVID-19. Antigens for these TCRs are unknown. TCRdb called the PCR reads again in MiXCR, with one record for every CDR3 protein. Seen here are 15,000 to 25,000 distinct CDR3 sequences, roughly half observed once, and the top ten hold approximately 2.7%. The material sequenced was CD4+ T cells from blood, cultured in vitro, taken after SARS-CoV-2 vaccination. These receptors all stem from a human donor who had recovered from COVID-19. Each CDR3 is given with its conserved first and last residue. A D gene is named only where the DNA matches it firmly. The size entry is marked missing in some rows and otherwise reads once, few, many or a size class.

CDR3 protein: CAISRTGGKPEAFF; CDR3 DNA: TGTGCCATCAGTCGGACAGGGGGCAAGCCTGAAGCTTTCTTT; V gene: TRBV10-3; clone size: .; J gene: TRBJ1-1; D gene: TRBD1
CDR3 protein: CSASLTSGNTIYF; CDR3 DNA: TGCAGTGCTAGCCTTACTTCTGGAAACACCATATATTTT; V gene: TRBV20-1; clone size: .; J gene: TRBJ1-3; D gene: .
CDR3 protein: CASSPGQLYNQPQHF; CDR3 DNA: TGTGCCAGCAGTCCGGGACAGCTATACAATCAGCCCCAGCATTTT; V gene: TRBV28; clone size: few; J gene: TRBJ1-5; D gene: TRBD1
CDR3 protein: CSVDSARTGWRWDTEAFF; CDR3 DNA: TGCAGCGTGGATTCCGCTAGGACAGGGTGGAGGTGGGACACTGAAGCTTTCTTT; V gene: TRBV29-1; clone size: few; J gene: TRBJ1-1; D gene: TRBD1
CDR3 protein: CAIRDTVSSYNSPLHF; CDR3 DNA: TGTGCCATCAGAGACACGGTCAGCTCCTATAATTCACCCCTCCACTTT; V gene: TRBV10-3; clone size: .; J gene: TRBJ1-6; D gene: .
CDR3 protein: CATSDPGTSGRAADTQYF; CDR3 DNA: TGTGCCACCAGTGATCCTGGGACTAGCGGAAGAGCGGCAGATACGCAGTATTTT; V gene: TRBV24-1; clone size: once; J gene: TRBJ2-3; D gene: TRBD2
CDR3 protein: CASSPGTGANGYTF; CDR3 DNA: TGCGCCAGCAGCCCCGGGACAGGGGCTAATGGCTACACCTTC; V gene: TRBV5-1; clone size: .; J gene: TRBJ1-2; D gene: TRBD1
CDR3 protein: CASSLPGTNTEAFF; CDR3 DNA: TGTGCCAGCAGTCTGCCCGGGACGAACACTGAAGCTTTCTTT; V gene: TRBV2; clone size: .; J gene: TRBJ1-1; D gene: .
CDR3 protein: CASNRGNTIYF; CDR3 DNA: TGTGCCAGTAATCGTGGAAACACCATATATTTT; V gene: TRBV19; clone size: .; J gene: TRBJ1-3; D gene: .
CDR3 protein: CSARDQGDKAQYF; CDR3 DNA: TGCAGTGCTAGAGATCAGGGAGACAAGGCCCAGTACTTC; V gene: TRBV20-1; clone size: .; J gene: TRBJ2-5; D gene: .
CDR3 protein: CASSLEGTAFGETQYF; CDR3 DNA: TGCGCCAGCAGCTTGGAAGGGACAGCTTTTGGGGAGACCCAGTACTTC; V gene: TRBV5-1; clone size: .; J gene: TRBJ2-5; D gene: TRBD1